Shown below are 14 T cell receptor beta chains from a single sample sequenced in a study of blood T cell repertoires in COVID-19 (dated by TCRdb to between 2020 and 2021). Library method: the immunoSEQ multiplex PCR assay. TCRdb took this table from immuneACCESS and kept in-frame rearrangements with V and J called. Such tables lack part of the clones; where checked against another copy, unresolved V genes explain under half of the gap, and the rest is unexplained. For this sample there are some 79,000 clones; approximately 90% appear just once. The ten largest clones take up about 15% of the sample. Sample: peripheral blood. These receptors came from a man in his 70s with active or convalescent COVID-19.

The chain carries TRBV24-1 and TRBJ1-5; TRBD1 matches 7 bases. Germline CDR1 reads KGHDR; CDR2 reads SFDVKD. J was trimmed by 5 bases and V by 3 bases; bases with no gene match: 3. This CDR3 contains 14 residues. The CDR3 sequence is CATSDTQGHQPQHF. The CDR3 DNA reads TGTGCCACCAGTGATACACAGGGGCATCAGCCCCAGCATTTT.

Only a few counts were recorded for this clone. CDR3 amino acids: CASSFGSGKIYSGYNEQFF. DNA of the CDR3: TGCGCCAGCAGCTTTGGTAGCGGGAAGATATATAGTGGCTACAATGAGCAGTTCTTC. The chain is built from TRBV5-1 and TRBJ2-1, with 8 nucleotides matching TRBD2. Germline-derived CDR1 and CDR2 are SGHRS and YFSETQ. Losses at the gene ends were 2 bases for V and 3 bases for J; bases not matched to a gene: 16. This CDR3 comprises 19 residues.

This clone occurred once. This chain joins TRBV28 and TRBJ2-3, with a weak D call TRBD1 (5 bases). This CDR3 is built from 13 residues. V lost 6 bases and J 7 bases, leaving 14 bases between the germline ends. Per germline, CDR1 MDHEN and CDR2 SYDVKM. CDR3 loop: CASSPPGQNTQYF. CDR3 DNA sequence: TGTGCCAGCAGCCCCCCCGGACAAAATACGCAGTATTTT.

V and J are TRBV29-1 and TRBJ1-1, with D maybe TRBD1 (5 bases). The CDR3 is 14 residues long. Germline-derived CDR1 and CDR2 are SQVTM and ANQGSEA. Deletions cut 7 bases from V and 4 bases from J, with 19 bases between. The CDR3 spells CSGSTRARSTEAFF. The CDR3 coding sequence is TGCAGCGGATCGACCAGGGCCAGGAGCACTGAAGCTTTCTTT.

The rearrangement links TRBV9 to TRBJ1-2; no firm D call. Germline lookup yields CDR1 SGDLS and CDR2 YYNGEE. This CDR3 spans 14 amino acids. V was cut by 3 bases and J by 4 bases, with 13 bases left in between. The CDR3 here is CASSAEEASYGYTF. DNA of the CDR3: TGTGCCAGCAGCGCCGAGGAGGCGTCCTATGGCTACACCTTC.

This clone came up once. The chain joins TRBV19 to TRBJ1-2; tentative D call: TRBD1 (6 bases). The V end lost 4 bases, the J end lost 3 bases, and 12 bases lay between the germline ends. Germline V gene sequence: CDR1 LNHDA, CDR2 SQIVND (reference sequence). This CDR3 region has 14 residues. The CDR3 bases are TGTGCCAGTAGTACCGACAGGTGGGACTATGGCTACACCTTC. This codes for CASSTDRWDYGYTF.

The genes are TRBV18 and TRBJ2-4; maybe TRBD1 (6 bases). The germline V gene has CDR1 KGHSH and CDR2 LQKENI. V lost 0 bases and J lost 4, with 10 bases in between. There are 15 residues in the CDR3. Written as DNA, the CDR3 is TGTGCCAGCTCACCACCGAACAGGGCTAAAAACATTCAGTACTTC. This sequence encodes CASSPPNRAKNIQYF.

This chain links TRBV28 with TRBJ1-1; weak D call: TRBD1 (6 bases). This CDR3 region has 13 residues. CDR1 is MDHEN, CDR2 SYDVKM, per germline. Trimming shortened V by 6 bases and J by 0 bases, and 8 bases separated the two germline ends. The CDR3 sequence is CASRDSMNTEAFF. The CDR3 DNA reads TGTGCCAGCAGGGACAGCATGAACACTGAAGCTTTCTTT.

V is TRBV10-3 and J is TRBJ2-7; D may be TRBD2 (6 bases). The V and J ends lost 5 bases and 3 bases respectively, with 14 bases between them. Germline V gene sequence: CDR1 ENHRY, CDR2 SYGVKD. This CDR3 is built from 14 residues. The CDR3 is CAISRDSPSYEQYF. CDR3 DNA: TGTGCCATCAGTCGGGACTCCCCAAGCTACGAGCAGTACTTC.

J is TRBJ1-1 and V is TRBV29-1; D remains unclear. Germline V CDR1 and CDR2: SQVTM, ANQGSEA. This CDR3 is 11 amino acids long. The V gene lost 4 bases and the J gene lost 8 bases, with 11 bases spanning the gap. CDR3 coding DNA: TGCAGCGTTGTGTGGAGCACAGAAGCTTTCTTT. Its translation is CSVVWSTEAFF. Full variable domain (missing parts from reference TRBV29-1 and TRBJ1-1): SAVISQKPSRDICQRGTSLTIQCQVDSQVTMMFWYRQQPGQSLTLIATANQGSEATYESGFVIDKFPISRPNLTFSTLTVSNMSPEDSSIYLCSVVWSTEAFFGQGTRLTVV.

The CDR3 DNA sequence: TGTGCCAGCAGTTACTCGACGGCTTGGACAGGGAGCGGCTACACCTTC. Protein sequence: CASSYSTAWTGSGYTF. V gene TRBV6-5 combines with J gene TRBJ1-2; TRBD1 matches 8 bases. Germline assignment: CDR1 MNHEY and CDR2 SVGAGI. After removal of 0 bases from V and 8 bases from J, the junction contained 11 bases not matched to a gene. This CDR3 region has 16 residues.

The gene calls are TRBV9 and TRBJ2-5, with TRBD2 identical over 9 bases. V lost 4 bases and J lost 4; bases outside the gene matches: 17. This CDR3 has 18 amino acids. Germline V gene lookup returns CDR1 SGDLS and CDR2 YYNGEE. The DNA for the CDR3 is TGTGCCAGCAGCCCCTCTCTAGCGGGGACTACCATGAGAGAGACCCAGTACTTC. Its protein product is CASSPSLAGTTMRETQYF.

The V gene is TRBV7-2, the J gene TRBJ2-7, with 7 bases aligning to TRBD2. The germline gives CDR1 SGHTA, CDR2 FQGNSA. The CDR3 is made up of 14 amino acids. V gave up 1 base and J gave up 4 bases; unmatched junction bases: 4. CDR3 region: CASSLGSGVYEQYF. DNA of the CDR3: TGTGCCAGCAGCTTAGGGAGCGGGGTATACGAGCAGTACTTC.

The gene calls are TRBV28 and TRBJ2-3; possible D gene TRBD1, 5 bases. The CDR3 has 15 residues. The V and J ends lost 8 bases and 0 bases respectively, with 15 bases between them. Germline-derived CDR1 and CDR2 are MDHEN and SYDVKM. The CDR3 bases are TGTGCCAGCGGGGCAACTCGGGTCAGCACAGATACGCAGTATTTT. Protein: CASGATRVSTDTQYF.